Listed here is a single TCR beta chain. Its antigen remains unidentified. The table came from immunoSEQ multiplex PCR; TCRdb's copy has only in-frame clones and leaves some out. The sample contains some 130,000 clones, approximately 90% of which appear only once. The CDR3 has 17 residues. Germline V lookup: CDR1 LNHNV, CDR2 YYDKDF (reference sequence). Germline trimming cut 0 bases from V and 1 base from J; bases unmatched to any gene: 8. The sample comes from a study of T cell responses to AZD1222 COVID-19 vaccine. Across the whole study: Second-dose intervals of approximately 4 or approximately 12 weeks were pooled.

General observations from the study: Two AZD1222 doses significantly raised spike-specific TCR breadth and depth over controls. A reported finding is that nearly half of spike-specific TCRs target unmutated variant regions. Clonal diversity may have been underestimated, and the donors were mostly white British, with more females than males.

The chain is built from TRBV15 and TRBJ1-2; 7 positions agree with TRBD1. This sequence originates from an adult in good health. The sample in question was peripheral blood, obtained on day 0 of AZD1222 vaccination. CDR3 bases: TGTGCCACCAGCAGAGATGGGACAGAGACACATAACTATGGCTACACCTTC. Translation: CATSRDGTETHNYGYTF.